These T cell receptor beta chains were read from a single sample in a study of blood T cell repertoires in COVID-19. Clones were sequenced by immunoSEQ multiplex PCR, and TCRdb holds only the in-frame ones, with some missing. The sample carries about 7,000 clones, approximately 85% recorded once. The source material was peripheral blood. The source of these receptors is a woman in her sixties with active COVID-19. Each CDR3 is given with its conserved first and last residue. D genes are given only for firm matches. Clone sizes are given selectively: once, few, many, or a class where the clone is expanded.

D gene: TRBD2
clone size: once
J gene: TRBJ2-1
V gene: TRBV11-2
CDR3 length: 18
CDR3 protein: CASSPLRAGDHSYNEQFF
CDR3 DNA: TGTGCCAGCAGCCCACTAAGAGCGGGGGATCACTCTTACAATGAGCAGTTCTTC

D gene: NA
clone size: NA
J gene: TRBJ2-1
V gene: TRBV4-3
CDR3 length: 12
CDR3 protein: CASSQDTSPPFF
CDR3 DNA: TGCGCCAGCAGCCAAGATACTAGCCCACCATTCTTC

D gene: NA
clone size: NA
J gene: TRBJ1-1
V gene: TRBV7-9
CDR3 length: 12
CDR3 protein: CASSAVNTEAFF
CDR3 DNA: TGTGCCAGCAGCGCAGTGAACACTGAAGCTTTCTTT

D gene: NA
clone size: NA
J gene: TRBJ1-4
V gene: TRBV4-3
CDR3 length: 16
CDR3 protein: CASSQDPGTTNEKLFF
CDR3 DNA: TGCGCCAGCAGCCAAGATCCGGGGACAACTAATGAAAAACTGTTTTTT

D gene: TRBD1
clone size: NA
J gene: TRBJ1-2
V gene: TRBV9
CDR3 length: 14
CDR3 protein: CASSVMGQGARYTF
CDR3 DNA: TGTGCCAGCAGCGTAATGGGACAGGGGGCTCGCTACACCTTC

D gene: NA
clone size: NA
J gene: TRBJ1-1
V gene: TRBV19
CDR3 length: 16
CDR3 protein: CASKNRPNDRKPEAFF
CDR3 DNA: TGTGCCAGTAAAAACAGGCCAAACGACCGGAAGCCTGAAGCTTTCTTT

D gene: TRBD1
clone size: NA
J gene: TRBJ1-3
V gene: TRBV7-2
CDR3 length: 16
CDR3 protein: CASSLATGAIGNTIYF
CDR3 DNA: TGTGCCAGCAGCTTAGCAACAGGGGCTATTGGAAACACCATATATTTT

D gene: NA
clone size: NA
J gene: TRBJ2-3
V gene: TRBV11-3
CDR3 length: 14
CDR3 protein: CASSPGRGSDTQYF
CDR3 DNA: TGTGCCAGCAGCCCCGGCAGGGGCTCAGATACGCAGTATTTT

D gene: NA
clone size: NA
J gene: TRBJ1-6
V gene: TRBV4-1
CDR3 length: 16
CDR3 protein: CASSQDDSKGWSPLHF
CDR3 DNA: TGCGCCAGCAGCCAAGATGACTCTAAGGGGTGGTCACCCCTCCACTTT

D gene: TRBD1
clone size: NA
J gene: TRBJ1-6
V gene: TRBV6-1
CDR3 length: 16
CDR3 protein: CASSAWTGVYNSPLHF
CDR3 DNA: TGTGCCAGCAGTGCTTGGACAGGCGTTTATAATTCACCCCTCCACTTT